This entry is about one T cell receptor beta chain. Its specificity is not known. Trimming removed 2 bases at V and 0 bases at J, with 10 bases between. The CDR3 has 15 residues. CDR1 KGHSH and CDR2 LQKENI come from the germline V gene. This entry is derived from a study of cytomegalovirus exposure and HLA in healthy donors. Overall study context: As an earlier analysis found, about 179 million T cells yielded about 100 million unique TCR beta sequences.

Findings and caveats of the study: A classifier reportedly called cytomegalovirus status with high sensitivity and specificity. In a later analysis, across HLA loci, associated TCR counts were highest for DRB1, lowest for HLA-C.

PCR was performed using 60 Vbeta and 13 Jbeta primers. TCRdb keeps only in-frame clones here, not all; method: immunoSEQ multiplex PCR. The table shows some 110,000 clones, with 75% to 85% occurring only once. The source material was PBMCs. The chain combines TRBV18 with TRBJ1-1; D not resolved. This clonotype was obtained from a young woman in good health and CMV-seropositive. In DNA form, the CDR3 reads TGTGCCAGCTCACCAAGGGAGTACGTGAACACTGAAGCTTTCTTT. It is translated as CASSPREYVNTEAFF.